Sequencing of this TCR beta chain was carried out in a study of identifying expanded T cells in peripheral blood. Study findings and constraints: Differentially abundant clones: around 1.2 between replicates, just under 17 at two to three weeks, approximately 18 at four. Across healthy donors, higher total template counts meant significantly greater roughly 2-week count variance.

A note on this clone: Its specificity is not known.

CDR1 and CDR2 from the germline V gene are SGHDT and YYEEEE. V was shortened by 2 bases and J by 0 bases, with 8 bases between the two germline ends. The CDR3 is 14 amino acids. Profiled with immunoSEQ multiplex PCR; TCRdb holds only in-frame clones, not every one. The profile shows approximately 86,000 clones, roughly 85% of them singletons. No infections or other immune events were documented during collection. V is TRBV5-6 and J is TRBJ1-2; D uncertain. The sequencing sample was made of blood. The sequence was obtained from a person aged 18 to 75 in good health. The CDR3 nucleotides read TGTGCCAGCAGCTTAGTGACGGCTAACTATGGCTACACCTTC. The encoded protein is CASSLVTANYGYTF. The full variable domain, in which reference TRBV5-6 and TRBJ1-2 provide the parts outside the CDR3, is DAGVTQSPTHLIKTRGQQVTLRCSPKSGHDTVSWYQQALGQGPQFIFQYYEEEERQRGNFPDRFSGHQFPNYSSELNVNALLLGDSALYLCASSLVTANYGYTFGSGTRLTVV.